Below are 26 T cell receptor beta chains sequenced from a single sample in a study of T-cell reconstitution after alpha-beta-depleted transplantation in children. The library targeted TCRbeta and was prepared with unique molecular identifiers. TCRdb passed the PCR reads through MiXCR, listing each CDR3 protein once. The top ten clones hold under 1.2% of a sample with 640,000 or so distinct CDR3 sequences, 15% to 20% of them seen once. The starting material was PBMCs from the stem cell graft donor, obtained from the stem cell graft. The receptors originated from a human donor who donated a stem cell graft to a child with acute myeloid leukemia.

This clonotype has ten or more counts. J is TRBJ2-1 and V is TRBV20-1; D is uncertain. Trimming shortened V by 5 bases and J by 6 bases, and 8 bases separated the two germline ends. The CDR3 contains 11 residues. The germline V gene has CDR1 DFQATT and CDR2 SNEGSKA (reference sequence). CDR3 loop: CSAGLRNEQFF. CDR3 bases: TGCAGTGCTGGGCTTCGCAATGAGCAGTTCTTC.

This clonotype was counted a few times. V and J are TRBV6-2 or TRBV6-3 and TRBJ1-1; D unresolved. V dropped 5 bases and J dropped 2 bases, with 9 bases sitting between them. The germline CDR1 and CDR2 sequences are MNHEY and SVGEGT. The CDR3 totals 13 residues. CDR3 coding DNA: TGTGCCAGCAGTATTGTAGCCAACACTGAAGCTTTCTTT. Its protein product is CASSIVANTEAFF.

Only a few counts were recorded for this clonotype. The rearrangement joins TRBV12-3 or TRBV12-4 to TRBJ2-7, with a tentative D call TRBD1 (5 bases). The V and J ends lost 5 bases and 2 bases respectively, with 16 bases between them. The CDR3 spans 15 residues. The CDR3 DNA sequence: TGTGCCAGCAGTACCGCCGACAGATACCCCTACGAGCAGTACTTC. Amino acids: CASSTADRYPYEQYF.

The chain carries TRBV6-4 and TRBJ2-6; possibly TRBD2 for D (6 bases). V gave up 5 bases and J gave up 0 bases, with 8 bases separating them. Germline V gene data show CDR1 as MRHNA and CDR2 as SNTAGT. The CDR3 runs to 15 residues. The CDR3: CASSRDFSGANVLTF. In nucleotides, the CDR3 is TGTGCCAGCAGTAGGGACTTCTCTGGGGCCAACGTCCTGACTTTC.

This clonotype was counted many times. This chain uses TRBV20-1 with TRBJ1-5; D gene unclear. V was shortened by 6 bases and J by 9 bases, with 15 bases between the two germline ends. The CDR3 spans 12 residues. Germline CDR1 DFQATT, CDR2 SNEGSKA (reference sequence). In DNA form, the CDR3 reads TGCAGTGCCGCCGGATGGACGGGGCCCCAGCATTTT. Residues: CSAAGWTGPQHF.

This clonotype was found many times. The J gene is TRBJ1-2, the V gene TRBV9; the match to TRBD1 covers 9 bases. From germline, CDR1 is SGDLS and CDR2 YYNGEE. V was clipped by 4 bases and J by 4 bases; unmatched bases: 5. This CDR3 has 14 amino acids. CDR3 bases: TGTGCCAGCAGCTTAGGGACAGGGTCCTATGGCTACACCTTC. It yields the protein CASSLGTGSYGYTF.

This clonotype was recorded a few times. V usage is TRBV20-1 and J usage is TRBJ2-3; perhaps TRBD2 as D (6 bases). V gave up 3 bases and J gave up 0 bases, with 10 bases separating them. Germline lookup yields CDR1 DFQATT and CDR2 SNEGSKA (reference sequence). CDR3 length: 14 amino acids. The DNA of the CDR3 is TGCAGTGCTAGTGGGGGACTCAGCACAGATACGCAGTATTTT. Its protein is CSASGGLSTDTQYF.

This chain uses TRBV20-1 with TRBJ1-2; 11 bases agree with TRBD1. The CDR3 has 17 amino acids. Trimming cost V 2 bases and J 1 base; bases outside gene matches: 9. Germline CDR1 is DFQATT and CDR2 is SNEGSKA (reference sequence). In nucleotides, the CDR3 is TGCAGTGCTAGAAATGGAGGACAGGGGGCCAGTAACTATGGCTACACCTTC. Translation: CSARNGGQGASNYGYTF.

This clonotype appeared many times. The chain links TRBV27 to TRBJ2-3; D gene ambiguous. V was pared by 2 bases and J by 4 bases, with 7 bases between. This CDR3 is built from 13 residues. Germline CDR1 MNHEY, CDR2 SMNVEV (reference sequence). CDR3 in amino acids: CASSLTSADTQYF. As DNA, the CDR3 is TGTGCCAGCAGTTTAACATCAGCAGATACGCAGTATTTT.

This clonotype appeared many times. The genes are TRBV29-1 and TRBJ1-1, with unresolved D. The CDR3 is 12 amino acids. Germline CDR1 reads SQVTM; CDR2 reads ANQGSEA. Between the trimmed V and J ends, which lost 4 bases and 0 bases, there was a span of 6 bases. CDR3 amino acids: CSVARMNTEAFF. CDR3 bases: TGCAGCGTTGCGCGGATGAACACTGAAGCTTTCTTT.

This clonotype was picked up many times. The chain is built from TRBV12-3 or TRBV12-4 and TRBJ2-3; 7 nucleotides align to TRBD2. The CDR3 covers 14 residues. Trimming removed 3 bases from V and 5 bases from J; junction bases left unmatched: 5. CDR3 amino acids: CASSLGTTRDTQYF. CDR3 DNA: TGTGCCAGCAGTTTGGGGACTACGAGAGATACGCAGTATTTT.

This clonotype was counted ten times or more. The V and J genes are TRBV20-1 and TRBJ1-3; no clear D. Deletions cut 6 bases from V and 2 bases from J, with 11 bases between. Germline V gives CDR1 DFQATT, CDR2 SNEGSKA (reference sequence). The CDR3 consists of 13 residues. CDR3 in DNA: TGCAGTGCCCCCCCAGGAACTGGAAACACCATATATTTT. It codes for CSAPPGTGNTIYF.

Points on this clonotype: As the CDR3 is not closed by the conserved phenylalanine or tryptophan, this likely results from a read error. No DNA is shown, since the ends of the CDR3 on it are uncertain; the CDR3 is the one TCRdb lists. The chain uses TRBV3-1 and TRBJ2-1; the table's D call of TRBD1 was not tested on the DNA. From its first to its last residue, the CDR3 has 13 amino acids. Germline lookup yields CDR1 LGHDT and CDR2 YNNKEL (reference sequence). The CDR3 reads CASSQSGTGSVRV.

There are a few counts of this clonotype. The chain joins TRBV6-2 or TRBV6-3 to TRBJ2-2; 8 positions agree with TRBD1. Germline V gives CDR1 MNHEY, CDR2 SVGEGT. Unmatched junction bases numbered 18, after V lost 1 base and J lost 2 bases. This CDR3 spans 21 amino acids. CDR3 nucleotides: TGTGCCAGCAGTTACTTCCGGGCGGGACAGGTTACCTCCCTAAACACCGGGGAGCTGTTTTTT. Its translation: CASSYFRAGQVTSLNTGELFF.

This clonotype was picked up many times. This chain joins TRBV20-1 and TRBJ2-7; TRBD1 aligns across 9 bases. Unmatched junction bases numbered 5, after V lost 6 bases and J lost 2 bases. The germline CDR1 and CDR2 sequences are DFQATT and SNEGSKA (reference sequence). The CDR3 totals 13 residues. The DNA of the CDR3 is TGCAGTGCCCCGGGACAGGGCCCCTACGAGCAGTACTTC. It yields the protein CSAPGQGPYEQYF.

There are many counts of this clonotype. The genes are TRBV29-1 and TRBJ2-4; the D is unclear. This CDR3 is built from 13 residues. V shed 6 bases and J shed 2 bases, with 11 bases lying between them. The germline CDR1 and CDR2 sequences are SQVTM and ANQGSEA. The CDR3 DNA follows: TGCAGCGTGATGCCGGTGACCAAAAACATTCAGTACTTC. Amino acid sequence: CSVMPVTKNIQYF.

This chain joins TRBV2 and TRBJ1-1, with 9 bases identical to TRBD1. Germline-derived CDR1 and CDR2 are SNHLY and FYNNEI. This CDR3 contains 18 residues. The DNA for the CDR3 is TGTACCTGCTGTTTAGTGGTGGGGACAGGGATACCGAACACTGAAGCTTTCTTT. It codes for CTCCLVVGTGIPNTEAFF.

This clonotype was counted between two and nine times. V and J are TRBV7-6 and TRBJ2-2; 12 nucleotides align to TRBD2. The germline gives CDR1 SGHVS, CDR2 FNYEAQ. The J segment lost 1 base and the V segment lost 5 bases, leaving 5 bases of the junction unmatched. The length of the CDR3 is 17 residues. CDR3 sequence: CASSRPSGGVNTGELFF. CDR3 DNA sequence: TGTGCCAGCAGCCGCCCTAGCGGGGGGGTGAACACCGGGGAGCTGTTTTTT.

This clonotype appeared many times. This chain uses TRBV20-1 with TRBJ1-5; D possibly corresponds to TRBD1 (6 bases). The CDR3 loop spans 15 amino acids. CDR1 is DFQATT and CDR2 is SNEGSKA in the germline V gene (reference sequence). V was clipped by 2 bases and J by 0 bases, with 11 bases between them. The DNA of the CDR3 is TGCAGTGCTAGATGGACAGTCAATAGCAATCAGCCCCAGCATTTT. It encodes CSARWTVNSNQPQHF.

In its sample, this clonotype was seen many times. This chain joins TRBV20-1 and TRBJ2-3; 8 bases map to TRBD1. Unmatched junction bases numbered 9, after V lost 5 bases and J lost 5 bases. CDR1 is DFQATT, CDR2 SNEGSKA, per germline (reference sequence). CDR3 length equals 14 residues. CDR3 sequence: CSASDRGGRDTQYF. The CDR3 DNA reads TGCAGTGCTTCCGACAGGGGAGGAAGAGATACGCAGTATTTT.

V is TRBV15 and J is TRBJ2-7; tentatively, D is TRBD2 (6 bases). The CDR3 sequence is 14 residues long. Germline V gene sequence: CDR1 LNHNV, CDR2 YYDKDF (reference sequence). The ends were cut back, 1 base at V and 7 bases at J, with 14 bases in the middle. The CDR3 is CATSRGTGLAEQYF. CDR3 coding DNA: TGTGCCACCAGCAGAGGCACAGGCCTAGCGGAGCAGTACTTC.

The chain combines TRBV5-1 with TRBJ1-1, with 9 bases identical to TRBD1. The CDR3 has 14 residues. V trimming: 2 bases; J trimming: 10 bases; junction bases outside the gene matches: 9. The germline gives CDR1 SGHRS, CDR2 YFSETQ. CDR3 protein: CASSFLQGAEVAFF. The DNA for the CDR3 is TGCGCCAGCAGCTTCCTACAGGGGGCCGAAGTAGCTTTCTTT.

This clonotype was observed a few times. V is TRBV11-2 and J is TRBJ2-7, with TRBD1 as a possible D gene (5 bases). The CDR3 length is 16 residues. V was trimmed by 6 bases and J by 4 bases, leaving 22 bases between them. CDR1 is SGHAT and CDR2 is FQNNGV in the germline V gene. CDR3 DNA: TGTGCCAGCAGGAGACAGACCCCGCCTGAAGGTTACGAGCAGTACGTC. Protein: CASRRQTPPEGYEQYV.

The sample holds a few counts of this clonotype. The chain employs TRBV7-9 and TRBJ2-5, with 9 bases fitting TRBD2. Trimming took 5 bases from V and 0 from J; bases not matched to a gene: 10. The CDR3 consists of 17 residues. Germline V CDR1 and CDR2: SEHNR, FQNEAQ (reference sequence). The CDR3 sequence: CASSIGTSQGYQETQYF. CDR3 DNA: TGTGCCAGCAGCATTGGGACTAGCCAGGGGTACCAAGAGACCCAGTACTTC.

The CDR3 protein is CSARDETPGVYGYTF. CDR3 sequence (DNA): TGCAGTGCTAGAGATGAGACCCCCGGAGTATATGGCTACACCTTC. The rearrangement joins TRBV20-1 to TRBJ1-2; the D is unclear. V was shortened by 0 bases and J by 5 bases, with 16 bases between the two germline ends. The CDR3 contains 15 residues. Per the germline V gene, CDR1 is DFQATT and CDR2 is SNEGSKA (reference sequence).

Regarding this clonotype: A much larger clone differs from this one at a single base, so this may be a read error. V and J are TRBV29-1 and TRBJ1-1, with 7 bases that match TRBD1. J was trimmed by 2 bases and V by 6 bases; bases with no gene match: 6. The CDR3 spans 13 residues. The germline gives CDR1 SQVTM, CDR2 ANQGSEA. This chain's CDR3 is CSVGTVGNTEAFF. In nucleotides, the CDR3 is TGCAGCGTGGGGACAGTGGGCAACACTGAAGCTTTCTTT.